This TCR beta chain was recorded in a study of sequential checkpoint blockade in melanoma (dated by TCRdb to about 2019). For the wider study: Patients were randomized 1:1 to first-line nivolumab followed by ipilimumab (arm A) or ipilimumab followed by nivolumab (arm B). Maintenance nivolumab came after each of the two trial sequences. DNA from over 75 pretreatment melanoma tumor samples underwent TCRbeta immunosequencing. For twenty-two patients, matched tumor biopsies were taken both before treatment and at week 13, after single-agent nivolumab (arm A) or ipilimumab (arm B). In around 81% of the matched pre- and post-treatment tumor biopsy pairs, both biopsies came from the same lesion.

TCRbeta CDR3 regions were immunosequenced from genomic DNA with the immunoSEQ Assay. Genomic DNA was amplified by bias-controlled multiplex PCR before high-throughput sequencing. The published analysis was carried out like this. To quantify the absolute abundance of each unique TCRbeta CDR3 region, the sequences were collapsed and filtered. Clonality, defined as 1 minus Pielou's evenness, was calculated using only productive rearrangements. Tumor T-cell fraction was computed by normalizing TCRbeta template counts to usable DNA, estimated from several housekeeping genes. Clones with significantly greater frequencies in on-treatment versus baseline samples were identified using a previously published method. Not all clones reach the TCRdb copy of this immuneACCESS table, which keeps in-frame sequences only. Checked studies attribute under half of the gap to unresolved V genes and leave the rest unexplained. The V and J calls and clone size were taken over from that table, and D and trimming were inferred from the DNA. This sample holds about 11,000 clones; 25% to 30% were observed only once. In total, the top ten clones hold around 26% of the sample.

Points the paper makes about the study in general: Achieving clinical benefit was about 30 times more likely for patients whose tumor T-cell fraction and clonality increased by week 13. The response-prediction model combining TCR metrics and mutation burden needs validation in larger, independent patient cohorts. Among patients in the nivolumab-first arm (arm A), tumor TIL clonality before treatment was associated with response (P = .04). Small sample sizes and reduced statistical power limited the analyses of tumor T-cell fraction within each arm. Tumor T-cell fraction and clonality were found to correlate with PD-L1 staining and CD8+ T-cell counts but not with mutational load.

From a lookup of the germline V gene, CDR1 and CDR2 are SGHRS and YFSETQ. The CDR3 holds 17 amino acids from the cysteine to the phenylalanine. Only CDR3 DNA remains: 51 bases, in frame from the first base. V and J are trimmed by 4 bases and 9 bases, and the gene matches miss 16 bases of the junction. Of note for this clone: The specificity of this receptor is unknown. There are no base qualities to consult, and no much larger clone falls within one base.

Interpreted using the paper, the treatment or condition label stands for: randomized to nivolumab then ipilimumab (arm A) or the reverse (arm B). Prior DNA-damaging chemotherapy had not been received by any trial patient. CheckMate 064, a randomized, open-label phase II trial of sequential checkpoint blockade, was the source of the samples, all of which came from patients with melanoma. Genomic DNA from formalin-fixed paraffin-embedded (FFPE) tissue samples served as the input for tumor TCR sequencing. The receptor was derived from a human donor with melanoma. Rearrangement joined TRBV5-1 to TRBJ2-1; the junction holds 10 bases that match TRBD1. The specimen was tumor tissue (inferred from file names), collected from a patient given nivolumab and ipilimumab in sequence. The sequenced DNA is TGCGCCAGCAGCCCGGGGCCCGGGACAGGGGATATTAGTGAGCAGTTCTTC. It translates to CASSPGPGTGDISEQFF. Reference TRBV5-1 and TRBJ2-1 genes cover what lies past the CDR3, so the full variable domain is KAGVTQTPRYLIKTRGQQVTLSCSPISGHRSVSWYQQTPGQGLQFLFEYFSETQRNKGNFPGRFSGRQFSNSRSEMNVSTLELGDSALYLCASSPGPGTGDISEQFFGPGTRLTVL.